Below, 25 T cell receptor beta chains from the same sample are listed, as sequenced in a study of shared clonotypes between healthy human individuals. Generated by immunoSEQ multiplex PCR, the TCRdb table keeps only in-frame clones and is missing some. The sample holds 2 million to 3 million clones, roughly 93% seen once. The sequenced sample was naive CD4+ T cells from PBMCs. Described subset: CD45RA+ positively selected. These receptors were obtained from a man aged 18-30 years in good health. Some clones in this sample may be carry-over from other donors' samples.

V usage is TRBV28 and J usage is TRBJ2-7; TRBD2 matches 7 bases. V lost 3 bases and J lost 3; bases outside the gene matches: 8. CDR1 MDHEN and CDR2 SYDVKM come from the germline V gene. This CDR3 has 15 residues. The CDR3: CASSFPPTSSYEQYF. CDR3 sequence (DNA): TGTGCCAGCAGTTTCCCCCCGACTAGCAGCTACGAGCAGTACTTC.

The rearrangement joins TRBV7-2 to TRBJ2-5; 10 bases line up with TRBD2. TRBJ2-7 matches the DNA end more closely, so the J call is doubtful. Per the germline V gene, CDR1 is SGHTA and CDR2 is FQGNSA. This CDR3 has 17 amino acids. CDR3 sequence: CASSPRTSGGIGYEQYF. DNA of the CDR3: TGTGCCAGCAGCCCCAGGACTAGCGGAGGGATAGGCTACGAGCAGTACTTC.

The gene calls are TRBV19 and TRBJ2-7; 7 bases are shared with TRBD1. The CDR3 has 16 residues. V lost 5 bases, J lost 0 bases, and 10 bases stayed unmatched. The germline V gene has CDR1 LNHDA and CDR2 SQIVND (reference sequence). In DNA, the CDR3 is TGTGCCAGTAGTTCGCCGGGACAGCATAGCTCCTACGAGCAGTACTTC. Protein sequence: CASSSPGQHSSYEQYF.

The rearrangement uses TRBV19 and TRBJ2-3; D is unclear. This CDR3 has 15 residues. The germline CDR1 and CDR2 sequences are LNHDA and SQIVND (reference sequence). V was cut by 3 bases and J by 0 bases, with 10 bases left in between. CDR3 amino acids: CASSIDRASTDTQYF. CDR3 nucleotides: TGTGCCAGTAGTATTGACCGAGCTAGCACAGATACGCAGTATTTT.

This clone came up a few times. Here the CDR3 reads CASSYDQDRLEAFF. The CDR3 coding sequence is TGTGCCAGCAGTTACGACCAGGACAGACTTGAAGCTTTCTTT. The chain uses TRBV28 and TRBJ1-1; D might be TRBD1 (6 bases). Germline CDR1 reads MDHEN; CDR2 reads SYDVKM. V gave up 4 bases and J gave up 7 bases, with 16 bases separating them. The CDR3 totals 14 residues.

This chain joins TRBV18 and TRBJ1-2; D gene unclear. Germline assignment: CDR1 KGHSH and CDR2 LQKENI. The CDR3 consists of 16 residues. V gave up 2 bases and J gave up 7 bases, with 20 bases separating them. The DNA for the CDR3 is TGTGCCAGCTCACCAGTTTTGCACAGTAAAGAAGGTGGCTACACCTTC. Its protein is CASSPVLHSKEGGYTF.

The chain combines TRBV19 with TRBJ1-1, with a weak D call TRBD1 (5 bases). Deletions cut 5 bases from V and 4 bases from J, with 17 bases between. Germline V lookup: CDR1 LNHDA, CDR2 SQIVND (reference sequence). The CDR3 extends over 15 amino acids. The CDR3 reads CASSSETGRSTEAFF. The CDR3 nucleotides read TGTGCCAGTAGTTCAGAAACAGGACGGAGCACTGAAGCTTTCTTT.

The chain is built from TRBV4-1 and TRBJ2-7; 8 bases fit TRBD1. CDR1 is MGHRA and CDR2 is YSYEKL in the germline V gene. This CDR3 is 15 amino acids long. The junction had 5 bases not matched to a gene; V was cut back by 0 bases and J by 4 bases. This CDR3 reads CASSQERQGPYEQYF. The DNA of the CDR3 is TGCGCCAGCAGCCAAGAAAGACAGGGGCCGTACGAGCAGTACTTC.

This clone appeared a few times. The CDR3 region is CSVEPARKAFF. The CDR3 coding sequence is TGCAGCGTTGAGCCCGCCCGGAAAGCTTTCTTT. The chain uses TRBV29-1 and TRBJ1-1; D ambiguous. The CDR3 length is 11 residues. Looked up from germline, CDR1 is SQVTM and CDR2 is ANQGSEA. With 3 bases removed from V and 9 bases from J, the gap between germline ends came to 11 bases.

This clone was seen a single time. V and J are TRBV7-2 and TRBJ2-5; 7 bases map to TRBD2. The V gene's germline CDR1 is SGHTA and CDR2 FQGNSA. The CDR3 has 16 amino acids. V lost 1 base to trimming and J lost 7 bases; unmatched junction nucleotides: 12. CDR3 protein: CASSLGLAEASGTQYF. CDR3 nucleotides: TGTGCCAGCAGCTTAGGACTAGCAGAAGCTTCGGGGACCCAGTACTTC.

J is TRBJ2-3 and V is TRBV29-1; D is ambiguous. This CDR3 comprises 12 residues. V was pared by 4 bases and J by 2 bases, with 7 bases between. The germline gives CDR1 SQVTM, CDR2 ANQGSEA. The CDR3 coding sequence is TGCAGCGTTGGGACCTACACAGATACGCAGTATTTT. Amino acid sequence: CSVGTYTDTQYF.

In its sample, this clone was seen once. The rearrangement joins TRBV5-1 to TRBJ2-1; 10 positions match TRBD1. The CDR3 sequence is 16 residues long. The J segment lost 2 bases and the V segment lost 4 bases, leaving 6 bases of the junction unmatched. Germline CDR1 and CDR2: SGHRS and YFSETQ. CDR3 protein: CASSPETGGAYNEQFF. CDR3 DNA sequence: TGCGCCAGCAGCCCAGAGACAGGGGGCGCCTACAATGAGCAGTTCTTC. Together with reference TRBV5-1 and TRBJ2-1, the CDR3 gives the full variable domain: KAGVTQTPRYLIKTRGQQVTLSCSPISGHRSVSWYQQTPGQGLQFLFEYFSETQRNKGNFPGRFSGRQFSNSRSEMNVSTLELGDSALYLCASSPETGGAYNEQFFGPGTRLTVL.

The sample holds one count of this clone. The V gene is TRBV6-1, the J gene TRBJ1-2; D is possibly TRBD1 (5 bases). Germline V gives CDR1 MNHNS, CDR2 SASEGT. The CDR3 is 14 amino acids. Trimming cost V 8 bases and J 6 bases, with 19 bases left between them. CDR3 in amino acids: CASRLLAGPDGYTF. The CDR3 DNA sequence: TGTGCCAGCCGGTTACTTGCAGGGCCTGATGGCTACACCTTC.

A note on this clone: The same CDR3 arises from other DNA sequences in this sample as well. The V call is TRBV2, the J call TRBJ1-5; D is possibly TRBD1 (5 bases). Germline CDR1 is SNHLY and CDR2 is FYNNEI. Trimming took 2 bases from V and 7 from J, leaving 15 bases between them. The CDR3 extends over 15 amino acids. CDR3 loop: CASSEQGVGNQPQHF. The CDR3 DNA reads TGTGCCAGCAGTGAACAGGGCGTGGGAAACCAGCCCCAGCATTTT.

The chain has TRBV18 and TRBJ1-1; D gene uncertain. From germline, CDR1 is KGHSH and CDR2 LQKENI. Trimming cost V 1 base and J 5 bases, with 14 bases left between them. CDR3 length equals 15 residues. CDR3 in DNA: TGTGCCAGCTCACCACGGAGGAGTGGGGAAACTGAAGCTTTCTTT. It codes for CASSPRRSGETEAFF.

V and J are TRBV5-1 and TRBJ1-2; a possible D gene is TRBD1 (5 bases). V lost 0 bases, J lost 4 bases, and 7 bases lay in between. CDR3 length equals 13 residues. Looked up from germline, CDR1 is SGHRS and CDR2 is YFSETQ. CDR3 amino acids: CASSLGRAYGYTF. The CDR3 DNA follows: TGCGCCAGCAGCTTGGGCAGGGCCTATGGCTACACCTTC.

The V call is TRBV5-1, the J call TRBJ2-7; 7 nucleotides line up with TRBD2. CDR3 length: 18 amino acids. The ends lost 1 base at V and 0 bases at J; junction bases unmatched: 13. Germline CDR1 reads SGHRS; CDR2 reads YFSETQ. The CDR3 sequence is CASSLNKGIRDYSYEQYF. The CDR3 DNA sequence: TGCGCCAGCAGCTTGAACAAAGGGATCCGGGACTACTCCTACGAGCAGTACTTC.

This clone appeared a single time. CDR3 sequence: CAISGPGFGNEQFF. The CDR3 bases are TGTGCCATCAGTGGGCCAGGGTTCGGTAATGAGCAGTTCTTC. This chain links TRBV10-3 with TRBJ2-1; D perhaps matches TRBD1 (5 bases). Germline lookup yields CDR1 ENHRY and CDR2 SYGVKD. Trimming took off 4 bases at V and 7 bases at J, with 14 bases between the two ends. The CDR3 runs to 14 residues.

The genes are TRBV15 and TRBJ1-1; D unresolved. The length of the CDR3 is 15 residues. Germline assignment: CDR1 LNHNV and CDR2 YYDKDF (reference sequence). The V end lost 1 base, the J end lost 1 base, and 10 bases lay between the germline ends. CDR3: CATSRGWTANTEAFF. Written as DNA, the CDR3 is TGTGCCACCAGCAGAGGGTGGACGGCGAACACTGAAGCTTTCTTT.

The chain couples TRBV6-1 to TRBJ1-4, with 9 bases identical to TRBD1. The V gene's germline CDR1 is MNHNS and CDR2 SASEGT. The J segment lost 8 bases and the V segment lost 6 bases, leaving 10 bases of the junction unmatched. The CDR3 loop spans 15 amino acids. CDR3 nucleotide sequence: TGTGCCAGCAGCTTAAGAGGACAGGGGTGGGAAAAACTGTTTTTT. It codes for CASSLRGQGWEKLFF.

CDR3 protein: CASTQALNTEAFF. The CDR3 DNA follows: TGTGCCAGTACCCAGGCGTTGAACACTGAAGCTTTCTTT. This sequence joins TRBV19 and TRBJ1-1; D unclear. Trimming stripped 7 bases from V and 0 bases from J, with 9 bases between. Per germline, CDR1 LNHDA and CDR2 SQIVND (reference sequence). The CDR3 covers 13 residues.

The chain recombines TRBV6-1 with TRBJ2-7, with D possibly matching TRBD2 (6 bases). V lost 3 bases and J lost 1, with 10 bases in between. Germline loops: CDR1 MNHNS, CDR2 SASEGT. This CDR3 is 14 amino acids long. The CDR3 DNA reads as TGTGCCAGCAGTGAGATGACTAGTTCCTACGAGCAGTACTTC. This sequence encodes CASSEMTSSYEQYF.

Comment on this clone: Other DNA sequences in this sample translate to the same CDR3. The rearrangement uses TRBV28 and TRBJ2-7; no clear D. The CDR3 runs to 12 residues. Germline assignment: CDR1 MDHEN and CDR2 SYDVKM. The germline V and J ends were trimmed by 2 bases and 4 bases, with 6 bases remaining between them. The CDR3 sequence is CASSLVAYEQYF. DNA for the CDR3: TGTGCCAGCAGTTTAGTCGCTTACGAGCAGTACTTC.

V and J are TRBV28 and TRBJ2-3; 13 nucleotides agree with TRBD2. The germline V gene encodes CDR1 MDHEN and CDR2 SYDVKM. The trim removed 5 bases at V and 4 bases at J, leaving 9 bases unmatched. The CDR3 covers 17 residues. CDR3 nucleotides: TGTGCCAGCAGTCCGCAACGGACTAGCGGGAGCGCAGATACGCAGTATTTT. This sequence encodes CASSPQRTSGSADTQYF.

V usage is TRBV5-1 and J usage is TRBJ2-7; 12 nucleotides line up with TRBD2. V lost 0 bases to trimming and J lost 5 bases; unmatched junction nucleotides: 6. The CDR3 sequence is 16 residues long. Looked up from germline, CDR1 is SGHRS and CDR2 is YFSETQ. The chain's CDR3 is CASSLGLAGGQDEQYF. Here the CDR3 DNA reads TGCGCCAGCAGCTTGGGGCTAGCGGGAGGGCAGGACGAGCAGTACTTC.